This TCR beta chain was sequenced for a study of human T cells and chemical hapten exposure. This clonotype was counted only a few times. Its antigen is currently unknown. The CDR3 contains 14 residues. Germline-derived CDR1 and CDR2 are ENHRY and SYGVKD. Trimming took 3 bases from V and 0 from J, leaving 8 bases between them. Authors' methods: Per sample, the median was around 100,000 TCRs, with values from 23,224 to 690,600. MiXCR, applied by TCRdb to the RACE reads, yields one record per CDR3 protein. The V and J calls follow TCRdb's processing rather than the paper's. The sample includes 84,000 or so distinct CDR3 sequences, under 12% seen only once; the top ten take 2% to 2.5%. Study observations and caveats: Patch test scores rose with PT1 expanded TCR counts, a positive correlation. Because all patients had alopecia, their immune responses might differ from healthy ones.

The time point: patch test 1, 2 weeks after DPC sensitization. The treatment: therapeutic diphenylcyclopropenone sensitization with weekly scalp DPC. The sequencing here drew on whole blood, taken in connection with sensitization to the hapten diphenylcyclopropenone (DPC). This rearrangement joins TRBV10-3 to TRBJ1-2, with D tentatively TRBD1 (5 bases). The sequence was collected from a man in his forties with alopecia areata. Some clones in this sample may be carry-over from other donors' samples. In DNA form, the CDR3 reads TGTGCCATCAGTGAACAGGCCCCTAACTATGGCTACACCTTC. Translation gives CAISEQAPNYGYTF.